This T cell receptor beta chain was recorded in a study of CD8 T cells in ankylosing spondylitis. Study-wide points: A TCR beta motif of 7 to 9 highly homologous variants seemed to mark ankylosing spondylitis blood. The clones that were linked to disease were reported to be significantly enriched in matched synovial fluid samples from ankylosing spondylitis patients. Some motif variants were previously reported in reactive arthritis synovial fluid and blood. Disease-associated clonotypes exhibited CD8+ identity and were relatively infrequent in peripheral blood.

TCRdb re-called the 5' RACE reads with MiXCR, one entry per CDR3 protein. In the table there are under 250,000 distinct CDR3 sequences, around 25% of which are singletons. This clonotype was found many times. Its matching antigen is unknown. Germline V lookup: CDR1 SQVTM, CDR2 ANQGSEA. V was pared by 5 bases and J by 0 bases, with 6 bases between. This CDR3 is 12 amino acids long. The sample was blood, either unsorted or a sorted T cell fraction (not recorded which). This receptor was identified in a male donor with ankylosing spondylitis or in good health (not recorded which). This chain uses TRBV29-1 with TRBJ2-3; D uncertain. For the CDR3, the DNA is TGCAGCGTTTCCTCGAGCACAGATACGCAGTATTTT. Translation gives CSVSSSTDTQYF.